Included here is one TCR beta chain sequence, with context. Antigen: not known. The entry originates in a study of T cells after posttransplantation cyclophosphamide. Regarding the study as a whole: TRB clonality was highly associated with recipient CMV seropositivity and reactivation. Blood and skin or GI T cell repertoires showed limited TRB overlap. Donor-recipient repertoire similarity was low at 1-2 months, rising over year one.

Germline values: CDR1 MNHEY, CDR2 SMNVEV (reference sequence). With V trimmed by 6 bases and J by 0 bases, 5 bases remained unmatched. This CDR3 region has 16 residues. Generated by immunoSEQ multiplex PCR, the TCRdb table keeps only in-frame clones and is missing some. The sample lists 20,000 to 25,000 clones, roughly nine tenths occurring once. Busulfan-fludarabine conditioning, marrow transplant, and cyclophosphamide on days +3 and +4 were administered. The receptor's source is a female patient younger than 45 who received an allogeneic stem cell transplant from an unrelated donor, was CMV-positive, and had no GVHD. Some T cells may be the graft donor's. Sequencing used PBMCs, obtained after allogeneic stem cell transplant with posttransplant cyclophosphamide. V usage is TRBV27 and J usage is TRBJ2-6; 7 bases match TRBD1. CDR3 bases: TGTGCCAGCAGGAACAGGGGCCCCTCTGGGGCCAACGTCCTGACTTTC. This codes for CASRNRGPSGANVLTF.